The rows below give T cell receptor beta chains drawn from one sample of a study of beta chain features in type 1 diabetes. The method was immunoSEQ multiplex PCR; TCRdb's version includes in-frame clones alone and lacks a portion of them. The repertoire holds 160,000 or so clones, over 8.5% seen once, with roughly 2% in the top ten. The sequenced sample consisted of central memory CD4+ T cells from blood. The receptor source for this set is a man younger than 35 in good health. The CDR3 runs from the conserved cysteine through the conserved F or W. A D gene is named only where the DNA matches it firmly. Rows may omit the clone size; those that give it use once, few, many or a size class.

DNA: TGTGCCAGCAGTCGACAGGGAGTAGATACGCAGTATTTT
CDR3: CASSRQGVDTQYF
size: few
V: TRBV28
D: TRBD1
J: TRBJ2-3

DNA: TGTGCCAGCAGCCCATACCGACAGGGGGGCGAGCAGTACTTC
CDR3: CASSPYRQGGEQYF
size: NA
V: TRBV7-9
D: TRBD1
J: TRBJ2-7

DNA: TGCGCCAGCAGCAATGACAGGGGGAACACCGGGGAGCTGTTTTTT
CDR3: CASSNDRGNTGELFF
size: NA
V: TRBV5-1
D: TRBD1
J: TRBJ2-2

DNA: TGTGCCAGCAGCGCAATGGAGGCTGGCTACACCTTC
CDR3: CASSAMEAGYTF
size: few
V: TRBV9
D: NA
J: TRBJ1-2

DNA: TGCAGCGTTGGGGGACAGCACAACTATGGCTACACCTTC
CDR3: CSVGGQHNYGYTF
size: NA
V: TRBV29-1
D: TRBD1
J: TRBJ1-2

DNA: TGTGCCAGCAGCGGTCGGACAGGGGGCGACTTGGGCGAGCAGTACTTC
CDR3: CASSGRTGGDLGEQYF
size: NA
V: TRBV7-2
D: TRBD1
J: TRBJ2-7

DNA: TGTGCCAGCAGTGATAGAGGGGCGGGAGGGCAAGAGACCCAGTACTTC
CDR3: CASSDRGAGGQETQYF
size: many
V: TRBV27
D: TRBD2
J: TRBJ2-5

DNA: TGTGCCAGCAGCTACCTCCGGGGGGAGAACACTGAAGCTTTCTTT
CDR3: CASSYLRGENTEAFF
size: NA
V: TRBV7-9
D: NA
J: TRBJ1-1

DNA: TGTGCCAGCAGCCCCGCCGGGACAGGGGCAGAAAAACTGTTTTTT
CDR3: CASSPAGTGAEKLFF
size: few
V: TRBV7-2
D: TRBD1
J: TRBJ1-4

DNA: TGTGCCAGCAGCTTATCATGGGGGGGGACCACAGATACGCAGTATTTT
CDR3: CASSLSWGGTTDTQYF
size: few
V: TRBV7-2
D: TRBD2
J: TRBJ2-3

DNA: TGTGCCATCAGTGAGTCGGGTATCAATGAGCAGTTCTTC
CDR3: CAISESGINEQFF
size: few
V: TRBV10-3
D: NA
J: TRBJ2-1

DNA: TGTGCCAGCAGGCCGGGACAGTCCTACAATGAGCAGTTCTTC
CDR3: CASRPGQSYNEQFF
size: few
V: TRBV6-6
D: TRBD1
J: TRBJ2-1

DNA: TGTGCCAGCAGCTTGGAGTACAATGAGCAGTTCTTC
CDR3: CASSLEYNEQFF
size: NA
V: TRBV5-4
D: NA
J: TRBJ2-1

DNA: TGTGCCAGCAGCTTGGTGGGGGTCTCCTACAATGAGCAGTTCTTC
CDR3: CASSLVGVSYNEQFF
size: few
V: TRBV7-3
D: NA
J: TRBJ2-1

DNA: TGTGCCTGGAGTCCGTACAATGAGCAGTTCTTC
CDR3: CAWSPYNEQFF
size: many
V: TRBV30
D: NA
J: TRBJ2-1

DNA: TGTGCCAGCAGCCAAGAGTTGGGAGGGAAGGATTCACCCCTCCACTTT
CDR3: CASSQELGGKDSPLHF
size: NA
V: TRBV4-2
D: NA
J: TRBJ1-6

DNA: TGTGCCAGCAGCCGATGGACTAGCGACCACGAGCAGTACTTC
CDR3: CASSRWTSDHEQYF
size: NA
V: TRBV7-2
D: TRBD2
J: TRBJ2-7

DNA: TGTGCCAGCATTCCCGGCGCACGGGGTGAAGCTTTCTTT
CDR3: CASIPGARGEAFF
size: NA
V: TRBV28
D: NA
J: TRBJ1-1

DNA: TGCAGCGTTGAAACTAGGGGGAGGACAGATACGCAGTATTTT
CDR3: CSVETRGRTDTQYF
size: few
V: TRBV29-1
D: NA
J: TRBJ2-3

DNA: TGTGCCACCAGCAGAGGGTCTCGCGGGGGACTCACAGATACGCAGTATTTT
CDR3: CATSRGSRGGLTDTQYF
size: NA
V: TRBV15
D: TRBD2
J: TRBJ2-3

DNA: TGTGCCTGGACCCAAGGGCAGACATACTATGGCTACACCTTC
CDR3: CAWTQGQTYYGYTF
size: few
V: TRBV30
D: NA
J: TRBJ1-2

DNA: TGTGCCAGCAGCCAAGATCGGCCAGGATGGGGAAACACCATATATTTT
CDR3: CASSQDRPGWGNTIYF
size: NA
V: TRBV14
D: NA
J: TRBJ1-3

DNA: TGTGCCAGCAGCTTAGGGGCTAGCGGGAGCTCCTACAATGAGCAGTTCTTC
CDR3: CASSLGASGSSYNEQFF
size: few
V: TRBV13
D: TRBD2
J: TRBJ2-1

DNA: TGTGCCAGCAGGGCTCAGGGAAATCAGCCCCAGCATTTT
CDR3: CASRAQGNQPQHF
size: NA
V: TRBV6-5
D: NA
J: TRBJ1-5

DNA: TGCGCCAGCAGCCAATTTTATCTTGGGCAGCGGAGCTACGAGCAGTACTTC
CDR3: CASSQFYLGQRSYEQYF
size: NA
V: TRBV4-1
D: NA
J: TRBJ2-7

DNA: TGTGCCAGCAGCGTCGTGAGGGGTCAAGAGACCCAGTACTTC
CDR3: CASSVVRGQETQYF
size: NA
V: TRBV7-2
D: NA
J: TRBJ2-5

DNA: TGTGCCAGCAGCCCCACCCGCAGTTTCCTCTCTGGAAACACCATATATTTT
CDR3: CASSPTRSFLSGNTIYF
size: NA
V: TRBV7-2
D: NA
J: TRBJ1-3

DNA: TGTGCCAGCAGCGTAACCCCTATCCCAGATACGCAGTATTTT
CDR3: CASSVTPIPDTQYF
size: NA
V: TRBV9
D: NA
J: TRBJ2-3